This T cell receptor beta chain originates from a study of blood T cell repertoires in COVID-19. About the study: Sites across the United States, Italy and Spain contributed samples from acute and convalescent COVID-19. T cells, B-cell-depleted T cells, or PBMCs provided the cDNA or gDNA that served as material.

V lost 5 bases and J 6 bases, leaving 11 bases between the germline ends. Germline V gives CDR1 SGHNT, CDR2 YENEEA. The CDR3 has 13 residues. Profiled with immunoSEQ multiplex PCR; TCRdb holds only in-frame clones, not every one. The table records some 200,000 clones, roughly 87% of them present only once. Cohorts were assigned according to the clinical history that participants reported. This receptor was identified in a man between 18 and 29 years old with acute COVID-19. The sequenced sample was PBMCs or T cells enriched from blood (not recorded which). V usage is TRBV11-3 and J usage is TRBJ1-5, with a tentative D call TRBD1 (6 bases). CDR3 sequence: CASSPGQFQPQHF. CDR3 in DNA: TGTGCCAGCAGCCCCGGACAGTTTCAGCCCCAGCATTTT.